A single sample is the source of the 4 T cell receptor beta chains below, sequenced in a study of T cell repertoires in cytomegalovirus infection. TCRdb reprocessed the reads with MiXCR, giving one entry per CDR3 protein. The data contain 500,000 or so distinct CDR3 sequences, more than 15% of them singletons. The sequenced sample was CD8+ T cells from PBMCs. Source of these receptors: a human donor in good health (CMV status not recorded). Some clones in this sample may be carry-over from other donors' samples.

The sample holds many counts of this clonotype. The missing conserved phenylalanine or tryptophan at the end of this CDR3 makes a read error likely. No DNA is shown, since the ends of the CDR3 on it are uncertain; the CDR3 is the one TCRdb lists. J is TRBJ2-7 and V is TRBV12-3 or TRBV12-4; the D call TRBD2 from the table was never checked on the DNA. Counting both end residues, the CDR3 totals 10 amino acids. The CDR3: CASSLTSGPL.

In this sample, this clonotype turned up a few times. The J gene is TRBJ2-2, the V gene TRBV7-3; 7 bases agree with TRBD1. The germline V gene encodes CDR1 SGHTA and CDR2 FQGTGA. The CDR3 sequence is 14 residues long. The V and J ends lost 5 bases and 7 bases, in that order; junction bases with no gene match: 7. The CDR3 coding sequence is TGTGCCAGCAGCCACCAAGGGGGCGGCGGGGAGCTGTTTTTT. Encoded protein: CASSHQGGGGELFF.

This clonotype has more than one count but fewer than ten. V usage is TRBV5-4 and J usage is TRBJ2-1, with TRBD2 matching over 7 bases. Germline assignment: CDR1 SGHNT and CDR2 YYREEE (reference sequence). V was clipped by 6 bases and J by 3 bases; unmatched bases: 9. CDR3 size: 15 residues. The CDR3 loop reads CASMTLSGIYNEQFF. The CDR3 DNA reads TGTGCCAGCATGACCCTAAGCGGGATCTACAATGAGCAGTTCTTC.

This clonotype was seen many times. This sequence joins TRBV7-3 and TRBJ2-3; 8 nucleotides align to TRBD2. With V trimmed by 1 base and J by 2 bases, 2 bases remained unmatched. CDR3 length: 15 amino acids. Germline V gives CDR1 SGHTA, CDR2 FQGTGA. CDR3 in amino acids: CASSLKRGPTDTQYF. CDR3 DNA: TGTGCCAGCAGCTTAAAGCGGGGGCCCACAGATACGCAGTATTTT.